The 14 T cell receptor beta chains below all came from one sample that was sequenced in a study of blood T cell repertoires in COVID-19. The protocol was immunoSEQ multiplex PCR, while the TCRdb copy is restricted to in-frame clones and leaves out a portion. The sample carries roughly 250,000 clones, about 86% recorded once. Specimen: peripheral blood. Every receptor here comes from a woman aged 60-75 years with active or convalescent COVID-19.

The V call is TRBV11-2, the J call TRBJ2-3; TRBD1 is a possible D gene (5 bases). Trimming removed 5 bases at V and 6 bases at J, with 18 bases between. The CDR3 extends over 15 amino acids. Germline V gene sequence: CDR1 SGHAT, CDR2 FQNNGV. The CDR3 DNA sequence: TGTGCCAGCAGCGCAACAACTCCAGGGCAGGATACGCAGTATTTT. It specifies CASSATTPGQDTQYF. Drawing the rest from reference TRBV11-2 and TRBJ2-3, the complete variable domain is EAGVAQSPRYKIIEKRQSVAFWCNPISGHATLYWYQQILGQGPKLLIQFQNNGVVDDSQLPKDRFSAERLKGVDSTLKIQPAKLEDSAVYLCASSATTPGQDTQYFGPGTRLTVL.

V and J are TRBV2 and TRBJ1-5; perhaps TRBD1 as D (5 bases). This CDR3 is 17 amino acids long. Looked up from germline, CDR1 is SNHLY and CDR2 is FYNNEI. With 3 bases removed from V and 1 base from J, the gap between germline ends came to 16 bases. The CDR3 here is CASSDRVQTISNQPQHF. CDR3 bases: TGTGCCAGCAGTGACAGGGTCCAGACCATCAGCAATCAGCCCCAGCATTTT.

The V and J genes are TRBV19 and TRBJ1-2; D is possibly TRBD1 (5 bases). CDR1 is LNHDA, CDR2 SQIVND, per germline (reference sequence). This CDR3 is 12 amino acids long. The V gene lost 11 bases and the J gene lost 5 bases, with 15 bases spanning the gap. The CDR3 loop is CAGSGGVYGYTF. Here the CDR3 DNA reads TGTGCCGGGAGCGGGGGGGTATATGGCTACACCTTC.

The rearrangement links TRBV5-1 to TRBJ2-2, with 8 bases that match TRBD1. CDR1 SGHRS and CDR2 YFSETQ come from the germline V gene. The CDR3 has 16 residues. The V and J ends lost 0 bases and 1 base, in that order; junction bases with no gene match: 2. Here the CDR3 reads CASSLDGQGNTGELFF. The DNA of the CDR3 is TGCGCCAGCAGCTTGGACGGACAGGGGAACACCGGGGAGCTGTTTTTT.

This clone came up a few times. The chain links TRBV18 to TRBJ1-1, with D possibly matching TRBD1 (5 bases). The V gene lost 2 bases and the J gene lost 9 bases, with 16 bases spanning the gap. This CDR3 comprises 14 residues. Germline lookup yields CDR1 KGHSH and CDR2 LQKENI. CDR3 nucleotides: TGTGCCAGCTCACCATTGGACACGGTTTTCAAAGCTTTCTTT. It specifies CASSPLDTVFKAFF.

This chain uses TRBV29-1 with TRBJ2-1, with 11 bases aligning to TRBD1. Germline V gene sequence: CDR1 SQVTM, CDR2 ANQGSEA. After removal of 1 base from V and 13 bases from J, the junction contained 18 bases not matched to a gene. The CDR3 runs 17 residues. CDR3 sequence: CSVEASSGTGGERGQFF. Written as DNA, the CDR3 is TGCAGCGTTGAAGCTAGTTCCGGGACAGGGGGAGAAAGGGGCCAGTTCTTC.

Only a few counts were recorded for this clone. This chain joins TRBV19 and TRBJ1-5; TRBD1 matches 8 bases. Looked up from germline, CDR1 is LNHDA and CDR2 is SQIVND (reference sequence). J gave up 7 bases and V 5 bases, and 10 bases lay outside the gene matches. CDR3 length equals 15 residues. DNA for the CDR3: TGTGCCAGTAGTCCCGACAGGGGAAGAGACCAGCCCCAGCATTTT. As protein: CASSPDRGRDQPQHF.

The V and J genes are TRBV5-1 and TRBJ1-6; TRBD1 matches 7 bases. The V and J ends lost 0 bases and 6 bases, in that order; junction bases with no gene match: 3. This CDR3 comprises 15 residues. Germline CDR1 is SGHRS and CDR2 is YFSETQ. CDR3 region: CASSLEYRGNSPLHF. CDR3 nucleotides: TGCGCCAGCAGCTTGGAATACAGGGGTAATTCACCCCTCCACTTT. Full variable domain (rest looked up from reference TRBV5-1 and TRBJ1-6): KAGVTQTPRYLIKTRGQQVTLSCSPISGHRSVSWYQQTPGQGLQFLFEYFSETQRNKGNFPGRFSGRQFSNSRSEMNVSTLELGDSALYLCASSLEYRGNSPLHFGNGTRLTVT.

The chain is built from TRBV3-1 (or the pseudogene TRBV3-2) and TRBJ2-5; 7 bases match TRBD1. Germline CDR1 LGHDT, CDR2 YNNKEL (reference sequence). V lost 2 bases and J lost 7; bases outside the gene matches: 22. The CDR3 is made up of 19 amino acids. This chain's CDR3 is CASSQPQEARGKKLGTQYF. As DNA, the CDR3 is TGTGCCAGCAGCCAACCCCAAGAGGCCAGGGGGAAGAAATTGGGGACCCAGTACTTC.

V usage is TRBV2 and J usage is TRBJ1-4; 9 nucleotides align to TRBD1. The junction had 6 bases not matched to a gene; V was cut back by 5 bases and J by 8 bases. The CDR3 runs to 14 residues. Germline values: CDR1 SNHLY, CDR2 FYNNEI. CDR3: CASSPDRGNEKLFF. In DNA, the CDR3 is TGTGCCAGCAGTCCGGACAGGGGAAACGAAAAACTGTTTTTT.

The chain employs TRBV6-6 and TRBJ1-2; TRBD1 matches at 9 bases. CDR3 length: 14 amino acids. With 6 bases clipped from V and 4 bases from J, the junction kept 6 bases outside the gene matches. Germline values: CDR1 MNHNY, CDR2 SVGAGI (reference sequence). CDR3 nucleotide sequence: TGTGCCAGCAGCCCTACAGGGGGCGCCTATGGCTACACCTTC. Translating gives CASSPTGGAYGYTF.

V and J are TRBV7-9 and TRBJ1-5, with D unclear. The germline CDR1 and CDR2 sequences are SEHNR and FQNEAQ (reference sequence). With 1 base removed from V and 7 bases from J, the gap between germline ends came to 17 bases. This CDR3 spans 16 amino acids. The CDR3 region is CASSLGEPATGQPQHF. CDR3 nucleotide sequence: TGTGCCAGCAGCTTAGGCGAGCCGGCGACGGGGCAGCCCCAGCATTTT.

This chain uses TRBV3-1 (or the pseudogene TRBV3-2) with TRBJ2-7; D remains ambiguous. Germline CDR1 reads LGHDT; CDR2 reads YNNKEL (reference sequence). This CDR3 spans 11 amino acids. Trimming cost V 2 bases and J 5 bases, with 4 bases left between them. The CDR3 DNA follows: TGTGCCAGCAGCCAACAGGACGAGCAGTACTTC. It is translated as CASSQQDEQYF.

The chain uses TRBV5-8 and TRBJ2-5, with unresolved D. The CDR3 consists of 15 residues. Germline loops: CDR1 SGHTS, CDR2 YDEGEE. Trimming pared 4 bases from V and 3 bases from J, leaving 16 bases between. CDR3 DNA: TGTGCCAGCAGCCCAGGCGTTGGGCGAAAAGAGACCCAGTACTTC. Translating gives CASSPGVGRKETQYF.